Listed below are T cell receptor beta chains from one sample, sequenced in a study of blood T cell repertoires in COVID-19. Sequencing used immunoSEQ multiplex PCR; TCRdb keeps in-frame clones, though not all of them. Among some 340,000 clones, less than 90% were seen once, and the ten largest hold about 4.9%. The sequenced sample consisted of PBMCs or T cells enriched from blood (not recorded which). The receptors come from a woman in her fifties or sixties who had recovered from COVID-19. Both conserved end residues are part of each CDR3. D genes are given only for firm matches. Size is stated for part of the rows, as once, few or many counts, or as a class when the clone is expanded.

D gene: TRBD1; clone size: -; J gene: TRBJ1-6; V gene: TRBV19; CDR3 DNA: TGTGCCAGTACCGGGACAGGGGCCATGAAGGGAGGTTATTCACCCCTCCACTTT; CDR3 protein: CASTGTGAMKGGYSPLHF
D gene: -; clone size: -; J gene: TRBJ1-6; V gene: TRBV4-1; CDR3 DNA: TGCGCCAGCAGCCAAGGGAGTTTCCCGGGACTCCGAGCTTCACCCCTCCACTTT; CDR3 protein: CASSQGSFPGLRASPLHF
D gene: -; clone size: -; J gene: TRBJ2-2; V gene: TRBV6-5; CDR3 DNA: TGTGCCAGCAGTTACGGGGAGACGAACACCGGGGAGCTGTTTTTT; CDR3 protein: CASSYGETNTGELFF
D gene: -; clone size: -; J gene: TRBJ1-1; V gene: TRBV11-2; CDR3 DNA: TGTGCCAGCAGCTTAGAAAGGGGCACTGAAGCTTTCTTT; CDR3 protein: CASSLERGTEAFF
D gene: -; clone size: -; J gene: TRBJ1-2; V gene: TRBV20-1; CDR3 DNA: TGCAGTGCCCAGACAGCCTATGGCTACACCTTC; CDR3 protein: CSAQTAYGYTF
D gene: TRBD1; clone size: few; J gene: TRBJ1-4; V gene: TRBV11-3; CDR3 DNA: TGTGCCAGCAGCTTATCGGGACAGCTATCAACTAATGAAAAACTGTTTTTT; CDR3 protein: CASSLSGQLSTNEKLFF
D gene: -; clone size: once; J gene: TRBJ2-7; V gene: TRBV7-9; CDR3 DNA: TGTGCCAGCAGCTCCGCCAGGGACAACGAGCAGTACTTC; CDR3 protein: CASSSARDNEQYF
D gene: -; clone size: once; J gene: TRBJ2-3; V gene: TRBV5-1; CDR3 DNA: TGCGCCAGCAGCCCGGACAAGGGGCTAAGTGGCACAGATACGCAGTATTTT; CDR3 protein: CASSPDKGLSGTDTQYF
D gene: TRBD2; clone size: -; J gene: TRBJ2-7; V gene: TRBV18; CDR3 DNA: TGTGCCAGCTCACCCTATACGACTAGCGGGGGGGCTACGTACGAGCAGTACTTC; CDR3 protein: CASSPYTTSGGATYEQYF
D gene: TRBD1; clone size: -; J gene: TRBJ1-1; V gene: TRBV5-1; CDR3 DNA: TGCGCCAGCAGCGGCCGGGACAGGCGGGTCGAAGCTTTCTTT; CDR3 protein: CASSGRDRRVEAFF